A single sample is the source of the 10 T cell receptor beta chains below, sequenced in a study of T cell responses to AZD1222 COVID-19 vaccine. Some clones are missing from TCRdb's copy, which holds only in-frame ones; the method was immunoSEQ multiplex PCR. This sample has some 150,000 clones, with 80% to 95% found just once. The source material was peripheral blood, sampled on day 0 of MenACWY control vaccination. The source of these receptors is an adult in good health.

V usage is TRBV7-9 and J usage is TRBJ1-2; D may be TRBD1 (5 bases). The ends were cut back, 5 bases at V and 4 bases at J, with 20 bases in the middle. CDR1 and CDR2 (germline): SEHNR, FQNEAQ (reference sequence). CDR3 length: 16 amino acids. The CDR3 DNA is TGTGCCAGCAGCGACCAGGGCGCGGCGTTATCCTATGGCTACACCTTC. This sequence encodes CASSDQGAALSYGYTF. The full variable domain, in which reference TRBV7-9 and TRBJ1-2 provide the parts outside the CDR3, is DTGVSQNPRHKITKRGQNVTFRCDPISEHNRLYWYRQTLGQGPEFLTYFQNEAQLEKSRLLSDRFSAERPKGSFSTLEIQRTEQGDSAMYLCASSDQGAALSYGYTFGSGTRLTVV.

The chain carries TRBV2 and TRBJ1-5; 8 positions agree with TRBD1. This CDR3 comprises 16 residues. In germline, CDR1 is SNHLY, CDR2 FYNNEI. With 5 bases clipped from V and 6 bases from J, the junction kept 12 bases outside the gene matches. In DNA, the CDR3 is TGTGCCAGCAGTATTCGGACAGGGAGAGTCAGTCAGCCCCAGCATTTT. Its protein is CASSIRTGRVSQPQHF.

The V call is TRBV30, the J call TRBJ2-7; the match to TRBD2 covers 8 bases. After removal of 2 bases from V and 0 bases from J, the junction contained 3 bases not matched to a gene. The length of the CDR3 is 14 residues. Germline CDR1 GTSNPN, CDR2 SVGIG (reference sequence). The CDR3: CAWSRGGHSYEQYF. In DNA, the CDR3 is TGTGCCTGGAGTCGGGGGGGGCACTCCTACGAGCAGTACTTC.

The gene calls are TRBV27 and TRBJ1-2, with D perhaps TRBD1 (5 bases). V dropped 3 bases and J dropped 3 bases, with 11 bases sitting between them. Germline V gene data show CDR1 as MNHEY and CDR2 as SMNVEV (reference sequence). There are 14 residues in the CDR3. The CDR3 spells CASSLGGPHYGYTF. DNA of the CDR3: TGTGCCAGCAGTTTGGGGGGACCCCACTATGGCTACACCTTC.

The V call is TRBV15, the J call TRBJ1-1; TRBD1 aligns across 7 bases. Germline V gene lookup returns CDR1 LNHNV and CDR2 YYDKDF (reference sequence). V lost 5 bases and J lost 8; bases outside the gene matches: 11. This CDR3 spans 14 amino acids. The CDR3 region is CATSLGGTASEAFF. The CDR3 DNA follows: TGTGCCACCAGCTTAGGGGGGACAGCCTCAGAAGCTTTCTTT. Full variable domain (outside the CDR3, taken from reference TRBV15 and TRBJ1-1): DAMVIQNPRYQVTQFGKPVTLSCSQTLNHNVMYWYQQKSSQAPKLLFHYYDKDFNNEADTPDNFQSRRPNTSFCFLDIRSPGLGDTAMYLCATSLGGTASEAFFGQGTRLTVV.

V usage is TRBV12-3 or TRBV12-4 and J usage is TRBJ1-4; D gene uncertain. Trimming took 9 bases from V and 8 from J, leaving 10 bases between them. This CDR3 is built from 11 residues. CDR3 region: CASKQQEKLFF. The CDR3 DNA is TGTGCCAGTAAACAGCAGGAAAAACTGTTTTTT.

J is TRBJ2-2 and V is TRBV11-3; 7 bases agree with TRBD2. The CDR3 is 16 residues long. Germline V gene sequence: CDR1 SGHNT, CDR2 YENEEA. Germline trimming cut 1 base from V and 6 bases from J; bases unmatched to any gene: 8. Here the CDR3 DNA reads TGTGCCAGCAGCTTAGCCTCAGCGGGAATGGCCGGGGAGCTGTTTTTT. Translated, it gives CASSLASAGMAGELFF.

V gene TRBV6-5 combines with J gene TRBJ2-7, with D maybe TRBD2 (5 bases). V lost 6 bases and J 8 bases, leaving 23 bases between the germline ends. Germline assignment: CDR1 MNHEY and CDR2 SVGAGI. There are 15 residues in the CDR3. This chain's CDR3 is CASSRSGGPGEKQYF. The CDR3 coding sequence is TGTGCCAGCAGCCGCTCGGGCGGGCCCGGCGAGAAGCAGTACTTC.

The J gene is TRBJ1-2, the V gene TRBV5-1; 9 nucleotides match TRBD1. The CDR3 totals 16 residues. Unmatched junction bases numbered 9, after V lost 0 bases and J lost 6 bases. The germline V gene encodes CDR1 SGHRS and CDR2 YFSETQ. Here the CDR3 reads CASSLEAYRGQHGYTF. The CDR3 nucleotides are TGCGCCAGCAGCTTGGAAGCTTACAGGGGGCAGCATGGCTACACCTTC.

The gene calls are TRBV28 and TRBJ2-3, with unresolved D. Germline CDR1 reads MDHEN; CDR2 reads SYDVKM. This CDR3 comprises 15 residues. Deletions cut 0 bases from V and 1 base from J, with 8 bases between. The CDR3 protein is CASSLWGGGTDTQYF. The CDR3 DNA is TGTGCCAGCAGTTTATGGGGCGGAGGCACAGATACGCAGTATTTT.